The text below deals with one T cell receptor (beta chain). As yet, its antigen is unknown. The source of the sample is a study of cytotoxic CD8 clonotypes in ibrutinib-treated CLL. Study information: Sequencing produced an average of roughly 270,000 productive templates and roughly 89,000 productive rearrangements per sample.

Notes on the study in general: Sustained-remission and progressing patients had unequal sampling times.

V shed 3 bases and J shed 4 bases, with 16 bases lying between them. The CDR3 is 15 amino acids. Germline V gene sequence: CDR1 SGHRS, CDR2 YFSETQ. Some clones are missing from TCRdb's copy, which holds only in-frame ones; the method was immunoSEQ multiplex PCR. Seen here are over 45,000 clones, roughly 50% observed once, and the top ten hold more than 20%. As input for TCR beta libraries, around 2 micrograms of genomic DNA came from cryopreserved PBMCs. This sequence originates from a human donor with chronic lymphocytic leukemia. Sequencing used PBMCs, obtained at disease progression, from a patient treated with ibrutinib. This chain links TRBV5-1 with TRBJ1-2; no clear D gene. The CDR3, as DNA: TGCGCCAGCAGCTACACCGACGGATTGATCTATGGCTACACCTTC. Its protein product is CASSYTDGLIYGYTF.